This TCR beta chain appears in the sequencing data of a study of blood T cell repertoires in COVID-19 (TCRdb year 2020). Study-level background: The collaborator samples originated in the United States, Italy and Spain and spanned the acute and convalescent phases of COVID-19. The material from the prospective study consisted of cDNA or gDNA derived from T cells, B-cell-depleted T cells, or PBMCs. Samples were obtained from the ongoing ImmuneRACE study (first 160 participants) and from 1,254 subjects provided by 6 global collaborators. The dataset comprised deeply sampled blood TCRbeta repertoires from subjects exposed to, actively infected with, or recovered from COVID-19. Where available, HLA class I and class II types were taken from metadata supplied by the sample provider and were not determined by assay-based typing. The repertoires were released in a freely available public database meant as a resource for research on the immune response to SARS-CoV-2. Nearly every sample came with metadata listing a de-identified subject ID, COVID-19 status, age in years and sex. Overall results and qualifications from the work: Clinical and demographic metadata were provided uncurated, with the amount varying by source and participant.

The CDR3 starts with the cysteine, ends with the phenylalanine, and has 15 residues. Just CDR3 DNA is preserved here, 45 bases in frame from base 1. V is pared back by 1 base and J by 7 bases, with 16 bases lying between the germline termini. For CDR1 and CDR2, the germline V gene (reference sequence) lists LNHNV and YYDKDF. Participants in the prospective study were enrolled through a virtual design, were aged 18 to 89 years, and lived in about two dozen United States geographic areas. In the prospective study, cohorts were assigned on the basis of participant-reported clinical history obtained from a screening survey and a study questionnaire. Each participant in the prospective study had whole blood, serum and a nasopharyngeal or oropharyngeal swab collected by mobile phlebotomists. Additional blood draws and questionnaires over an approximately 2-month period could optionally be provided by prospective study participants. Prospective study blood samples were shipped either frozen or at room temperature before DNA extraction.

TCRbeta CDR3 regions were amplified from genomic DNA by means of the immunoSEQ Assay, a bias-controlled multiplex PCR. In the source study's methods: Nucleated cell counts per sample were estimated from amplification of reference gene primers within the assay. Sequence reads were collapsed and filtered to measure the absolute abundance of every unique TCRbeta CDR3 rearrangement. Productive Simpson clonality was computed per sample as the square root of Simpson's diversity index over productive rearrangements. TCRdb re-hosts the immuneACCESS table, in-frame sequences only. Its copies lack some clones; in the studies checked, an unresolved V gene accounts for under half of them, and the cause for the rest is not known. For V, J and clone size, that table is used; D and trimming come from the DNA. Here the sample has about 220,000 clones; about 86% occur a single time. The ten largest clones capture roughly 15% of the sample.

As concerns this clone: The specificity of this receptor is unknown. Per-base qualities were not stored, and no clone one base away is much larger.

The sequence joins TRBV15 to TRBJ2-5; the D region possibly corresponds to TRBD2 (6 bases align). The clonotype comes from a woman aged 50 to 60 with acute COVID-19. Input material: PBMCs or T cells enriched from blood (not recorded which). The DNA sequence is TGTGCCACCAGCAGAGCGGGGCGGGGATCCGGGACCCAGTACTTC. Its protein is CATSRAGRGSGTQYF.